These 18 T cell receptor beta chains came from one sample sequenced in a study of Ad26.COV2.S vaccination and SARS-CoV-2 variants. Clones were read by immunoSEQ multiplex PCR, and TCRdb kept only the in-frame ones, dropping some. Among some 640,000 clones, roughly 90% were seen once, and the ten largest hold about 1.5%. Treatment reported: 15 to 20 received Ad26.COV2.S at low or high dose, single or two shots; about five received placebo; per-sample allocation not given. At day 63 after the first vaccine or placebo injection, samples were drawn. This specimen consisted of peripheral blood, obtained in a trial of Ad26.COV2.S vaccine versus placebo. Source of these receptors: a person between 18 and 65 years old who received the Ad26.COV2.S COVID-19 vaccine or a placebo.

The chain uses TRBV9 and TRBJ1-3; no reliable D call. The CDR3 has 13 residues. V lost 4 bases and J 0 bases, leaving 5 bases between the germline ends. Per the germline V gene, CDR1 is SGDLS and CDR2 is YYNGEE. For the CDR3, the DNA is TGTGCCAGCAGCCCGAGCTCTGGAAACACCATATATTTT. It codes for CASSPSSGNTIYF.

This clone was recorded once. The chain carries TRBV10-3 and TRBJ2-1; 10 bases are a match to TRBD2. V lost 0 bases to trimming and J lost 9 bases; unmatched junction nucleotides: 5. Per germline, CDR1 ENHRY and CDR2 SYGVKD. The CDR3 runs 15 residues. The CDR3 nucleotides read TGTGCCATCAGTGAGTCCCTAGCGGGAGACGGTGAGCAGTTCTTC. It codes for CAISESLAGDGEQFF.

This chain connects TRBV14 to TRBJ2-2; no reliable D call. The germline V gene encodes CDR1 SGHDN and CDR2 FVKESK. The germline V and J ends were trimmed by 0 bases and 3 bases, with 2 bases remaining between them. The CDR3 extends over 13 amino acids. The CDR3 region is CASSQDYTGELFF. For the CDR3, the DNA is TGTGCCAGCAGCCAAGACTACACCGGGGAGCTGTTTTTT.

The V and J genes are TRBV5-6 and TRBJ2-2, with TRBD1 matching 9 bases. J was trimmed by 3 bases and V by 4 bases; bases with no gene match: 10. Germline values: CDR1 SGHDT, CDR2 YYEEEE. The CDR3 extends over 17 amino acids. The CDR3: CASSPPRDRVDTGELFF. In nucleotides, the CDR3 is TGTGCCAGCAGCCCGCCTAGGGACAGGGTCGACACCGGGGAGCTGTTTTTT.

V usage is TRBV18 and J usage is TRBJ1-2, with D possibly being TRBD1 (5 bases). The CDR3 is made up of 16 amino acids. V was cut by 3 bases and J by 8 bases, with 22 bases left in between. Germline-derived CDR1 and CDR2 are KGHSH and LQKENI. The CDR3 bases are TGTGCCAGCTCACCGGCGCAGGGAATCCCCTCCTGGGGCTACACCTTC. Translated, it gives CASSPAQGIPSWGYTF.

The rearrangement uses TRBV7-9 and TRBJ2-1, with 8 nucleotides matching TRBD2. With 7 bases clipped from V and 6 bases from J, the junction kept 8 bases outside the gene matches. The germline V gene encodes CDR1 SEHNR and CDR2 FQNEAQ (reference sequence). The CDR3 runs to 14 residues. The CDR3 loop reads CASTGRAVGNEQFF. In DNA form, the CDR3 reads TGTGCCAGCACCGGGAGGGCCGTTGGCAATGAGCAGTTCTTC.

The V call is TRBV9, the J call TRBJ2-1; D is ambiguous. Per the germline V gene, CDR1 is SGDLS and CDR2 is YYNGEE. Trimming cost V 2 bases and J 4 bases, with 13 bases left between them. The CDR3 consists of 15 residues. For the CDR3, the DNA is TGTGCCAGCAGCGTTCAAGCGAGCGTTTACAATGAGCAGTTCTTC. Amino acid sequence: CASSVQASVYNEQFF. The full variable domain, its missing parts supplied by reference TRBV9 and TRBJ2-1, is DSGVTQTPKHLITATGQRVTLRCSPRSGDLSVYWYQQSLDQGLQFLIQYYNGEERAKGNILERFSAQQFPDLHSELNLSSLELGDSALYFCASSVQASVYNEQFFGPGTRLTVL.

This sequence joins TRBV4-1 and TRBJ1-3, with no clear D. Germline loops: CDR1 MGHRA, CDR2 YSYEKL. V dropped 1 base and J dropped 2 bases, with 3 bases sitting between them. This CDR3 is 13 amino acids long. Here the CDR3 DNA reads TGCGCCAGCAGCCAAGTCCCTGGAAACACCATATATTTT. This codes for CASSQVPGNTIYF.

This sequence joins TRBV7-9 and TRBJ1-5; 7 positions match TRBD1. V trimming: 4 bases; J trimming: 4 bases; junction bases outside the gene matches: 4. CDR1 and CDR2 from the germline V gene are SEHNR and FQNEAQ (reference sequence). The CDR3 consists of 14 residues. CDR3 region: CASSWDSGNQPQHF. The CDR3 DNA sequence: TGTGCCAGCAGCTGGGACAGCGGGAATCAGCCCCAGCATTTT.

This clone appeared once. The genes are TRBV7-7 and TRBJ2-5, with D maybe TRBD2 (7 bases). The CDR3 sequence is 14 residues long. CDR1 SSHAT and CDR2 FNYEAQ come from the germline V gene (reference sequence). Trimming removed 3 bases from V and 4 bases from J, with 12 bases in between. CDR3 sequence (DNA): TGTGCCAGCAGCTTGGGCGCGGGGGCAGAGACCCAGTACTTC. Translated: CASSLGAGAETQYF.

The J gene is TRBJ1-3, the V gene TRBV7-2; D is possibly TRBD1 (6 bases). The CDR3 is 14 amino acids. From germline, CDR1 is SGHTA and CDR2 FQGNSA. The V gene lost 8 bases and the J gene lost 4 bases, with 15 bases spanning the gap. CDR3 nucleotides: TGTGCCAGCGCCCGGCAGGGGTGGGGAAACACCATATATTTT. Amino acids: CASARQGWGNTIYF.

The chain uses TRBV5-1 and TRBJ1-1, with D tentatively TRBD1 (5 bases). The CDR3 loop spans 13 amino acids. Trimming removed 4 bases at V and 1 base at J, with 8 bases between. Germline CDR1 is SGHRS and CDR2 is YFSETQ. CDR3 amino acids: CASSKGPNTEAFF. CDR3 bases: TGCGCCAGCAGCAAGGGACCGAACACTGAAGCTTTCTTT.

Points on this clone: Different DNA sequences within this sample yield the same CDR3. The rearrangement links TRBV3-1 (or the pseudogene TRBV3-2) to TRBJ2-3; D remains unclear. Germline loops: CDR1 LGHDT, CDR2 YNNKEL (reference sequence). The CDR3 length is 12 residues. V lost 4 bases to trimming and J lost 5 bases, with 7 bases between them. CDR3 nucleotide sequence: TGTGCCAGCAGCCGTAGTGGAGATACGCAGTATTTT. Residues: CASSRSGDTQYF.

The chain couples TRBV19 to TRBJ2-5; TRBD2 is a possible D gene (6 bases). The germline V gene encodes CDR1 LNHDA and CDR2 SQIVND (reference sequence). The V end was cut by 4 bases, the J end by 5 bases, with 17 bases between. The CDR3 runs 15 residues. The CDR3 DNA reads TGTGCCAGTAGTACCACTAGCATCCTAGCGGAGACCCAGTACTTC. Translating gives CASSTTSILAETQYF.

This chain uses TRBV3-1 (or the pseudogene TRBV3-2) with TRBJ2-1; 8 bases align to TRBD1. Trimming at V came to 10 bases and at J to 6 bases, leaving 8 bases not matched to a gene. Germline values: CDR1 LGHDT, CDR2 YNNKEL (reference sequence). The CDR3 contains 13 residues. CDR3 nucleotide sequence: TGTGCCAATACGACAGGGGAGGCCAATGAGCAGTTCTTC. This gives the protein CANTTGEANEQFF.

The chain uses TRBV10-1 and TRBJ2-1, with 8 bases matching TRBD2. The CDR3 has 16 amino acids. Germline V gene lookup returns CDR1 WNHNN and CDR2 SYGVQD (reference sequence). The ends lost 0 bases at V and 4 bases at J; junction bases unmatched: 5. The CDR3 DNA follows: TGCGCCAGCAGTGAGTCGATACTAGCGGAATACAATGAGCAGTTCTTC. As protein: CASSESILAEYNEQFF.

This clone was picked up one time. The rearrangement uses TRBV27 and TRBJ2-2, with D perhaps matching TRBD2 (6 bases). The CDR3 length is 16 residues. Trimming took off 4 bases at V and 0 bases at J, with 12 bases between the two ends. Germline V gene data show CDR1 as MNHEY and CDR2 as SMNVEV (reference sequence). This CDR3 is CASSSSGLTNTGELFF. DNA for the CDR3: TGTGCCAGCAGTTCCTCGGGACTCACGAACACCGGGGAGCTGTTTTTT.

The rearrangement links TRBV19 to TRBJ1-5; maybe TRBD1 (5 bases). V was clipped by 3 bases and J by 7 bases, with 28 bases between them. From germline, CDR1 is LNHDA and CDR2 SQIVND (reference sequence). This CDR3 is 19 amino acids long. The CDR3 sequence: CASSIDIWRARQPGQPQHF. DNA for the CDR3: TGTGCCAGTAGTATTGACATCTGGCGGGCTAGACAGCCGGGGCAGCCCCAGCATTTT.